This T cell receptor (beta chain) is from a study of blood T cell repertoires in COVID-19. V was pared by 7 bases and J by 0 bases, with 12 bases between. The CDR3 length is 15 residues. The germline V gene has CDR1 MNHEY and CDR2 SMNVEV (reference sequence). Enrolment of Seattle patients took place during active infection, and they were followed longitudinally. Methods used by the authors: From reference gene primer amplification, estimates of nucleated cell counts were derived. Generated by immunoSEQ multiplex PCR, the TCRdb table keeps only in-frame clones and is missing some. V and J calls and clone size follow that table, whereas D and trimming were derived from the DNA. The sample records around 210,000 clones, 85% being singletons.

The source material was peripheral blood. The chain couples TRBV27 to TRBJ2-2; possibly TRBD1 for D (5 bases). The receptor was derived from a man aged 60 to 75 with COVID-19, enrolled during active disease. The CDR3 here is CASNMGQSNTGELFF. As DNA, the CDR3 is TGTGCCAGCAACATGGGGCAGTCGAACACCGGGGAGCTGTTTTTT.